This is a list of T cell receptor beta chains from one sample in a study of T cell changes during pregnancy in multiple sclerosis. Here immunoSEQ multiplex PCR was the method, and the copy in TCRdb shows in-frame clones only, minus some. The profile shows 25,000 to 30,000 clones, approximately 88% of them singletons. Sample: CD4+ T cells from peripheral blood mononuclear cells, taken in the first trimester of pregnancy. The receptors stem from a female donor in good health, enrolled as a control in a pregnancy study. Both conserved end residues are part of each CDR3. Each record gives: J gene, V gene, CDR3 protein.

TRBJ2-1,TRBV5-1,CASSFSVEQFF
TRBJ1-4,TRBV2,CASVGTAEKLFF
TRBJ2-4,TRBV30,CAWSSTGTGKNIQYF
TRBJ2-3,TRBV18,CASSRALAGRTDTQYF
TRBJ2-7,TRBV5-1,CASSLPLGGSSVEQYF
TRBJ1-5,TRBV25-1,CASSEHGGFQPQHF
TRBJ2-3,TRBV2,CASSAQGVDTDTQYF
TRBJ2-5,TRBV5-1,CASRTSARTGVETQYF
TRBJ1-1,TRBV28,CASSSQGQTNTEAFF
TRBJ2-5,TRBV6-5,CASSYSRGQETQYF
TRBJ2-5,TRBV7-7,CASSLGTGGETQYF
TRBJ2-1,TRBV7-6,CASSFSPAYNEQFF
TRBJ2-3,TRBV2,CASRGTSGTYTDTQYF
TRBJ1-3,TRBV5-1,CASSLRDRGDTIYF
TRBJ2-3,TRBV9,CASTAGVEDTQYF
TRBJ2-1,TRBV11-2,CASSLDLSREQFF
TRBJ2-7,TRBV5-6,CASSLGVNEQYF
TRBJ2-3,TRBV12-1,CASRSGEEASTDTQYF
TRBJ2-3,TRBV5-6,CASSLGGGEDTQYF
TRBJ2-6,TRBV5-5,CASSFRLAIAGANVLTF
TRBJ1-4,TRBV7-3,CASSFVWGQGGEKLFF
TRBJ1-1,TRBV28,CASSSTMNTEAFF
TRBJ2-3,TRBV28,CASSRPGLGSDTQYF
TRBJ2-7,TRBV5-6,CASSLSGTGFYEQYF
TRBJ2-7,TRBV28,CASSFPLLAGIGYEQYF
TRBJ2-5,TRBV6-1,CASSDGGGAETQYF
TRBJ2-5,TRBV7-9,CASSWTGERETQYF
TRBJ2-7,TRBV7-2,CASSPRTISYEQYF
TRBJ1-5,TRBV28,CASSPWDRGMSNQPQHF
TRBJ2-7,TRBV4-1,CASNLNRETGGEQYF
TRBJ2-1,TRBV7-3,CASSYIPTGSNEQFF
TRBJ1-1,TRBV27,CASSFGRGRQGFLAFF
TRBJ1-2,TRBV5-8,CASSLTGQLGYTF
TRBJ2-7,TRBV7-2,CASSLAEGRGLNEQYF
TRBJ2-3,TRBV18,CASSSSGGMTDTQYF
TRBJ2-1,TRBV15,CATSREKSGTRGNEQFF